This TCR beta chain was identified during a study of CD8 T cells in Susac syndrome. Trimming stripped 3 bases from V and 7 bases from J, with 12 bases between. The CDR3 length is 14 residues. Germline V lookup: CDR1 LNHDA, CDR2 SQIVND (reference sequence). The RNA input was roughly 0.45 to 1 ug, and it was reverse transcribed with random hexamers. Amplification of the TCR beta CDR3 was carried out by immunoSEQ multiplex PCR, which spanned a total of 54 Vbeta and 13 Jbeta segments. TCRdb used MiXCR to reprocess the immunoSEQ multiplex PCR reads, holding one entry per CDR3 protein. The sample yields some 150,000 distinct CDR3 sequences, roughly 94% seen once.

Specimen: CD4+ T cells from PBMCs. The V gene is TRBV19, the J gene TRBJ2-2; D unclear. The receptor was isolated from a human donor in good health. Here the CDR3 reads CASSISALYGELFF. The CDR3 DNA sequence: TGTGCCAGTAGTATTTCGGCTTTGTACGGGGAGCTGTTTTTT.